This T cell receptor (beta chain) was observed in a study of shared clonotypes between healthy human individuals. Profiling relied on immunoSEQ multiplex PCR, and the TCRdb table lists in-frame clones only, not all of them. The table includes about 680,000 clones, around 67% detected once. After removal of 2 bases from V and 5 bases from J, the junction contained 2 bases not matched to a gene. Per germline, CDR1 SNHLY and CDR2 FYNNEI. CDR3 length: 14 amino acids. The sample taken for sequencing was memory CD4+ T cells sorted from blood. As for subset: CD45RA-negative fraction. The gene calls are TRBV2 and TRBJ1-4, with 7 bases aligning to TRBD1. This receptor was identified in a woman in her 30s in good health. The CDR3 bases are TGTGCCAGCAGTGAAAGGGGACAGAATGAAAAACTGTTTTTT. This encodes CASSERGQNEKLFF.